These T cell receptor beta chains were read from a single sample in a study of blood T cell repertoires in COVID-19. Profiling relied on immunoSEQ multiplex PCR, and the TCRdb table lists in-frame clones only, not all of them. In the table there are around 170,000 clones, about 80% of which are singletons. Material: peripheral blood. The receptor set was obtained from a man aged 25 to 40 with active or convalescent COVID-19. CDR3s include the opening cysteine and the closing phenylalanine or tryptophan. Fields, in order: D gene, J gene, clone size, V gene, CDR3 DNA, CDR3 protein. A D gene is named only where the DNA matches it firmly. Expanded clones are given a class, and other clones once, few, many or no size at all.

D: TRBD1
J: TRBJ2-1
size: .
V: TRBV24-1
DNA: TGTGCCACCAGTGAAACCCCGGGACAGGGGAAGGGCGATGAGCAGTTCTTC
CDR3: CATSETPGQGKGDEQFF

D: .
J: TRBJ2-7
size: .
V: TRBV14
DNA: TGTGCCAGCAGCCAATCAGGCAGGAGGTACGAGCAGTACTTC
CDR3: CASSQSGRRYEQYF

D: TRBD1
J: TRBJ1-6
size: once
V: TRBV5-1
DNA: TGCGCCAGCAGGGGACAGGAGAATTCACCCCTCCACTTT
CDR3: CASRGQENSPLHF

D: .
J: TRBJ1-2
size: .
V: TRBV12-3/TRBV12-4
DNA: TGTGCCAGCAGTCCTACCCCCAACTATGGCTACACCTTC
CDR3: CASSPTPNYGYTF

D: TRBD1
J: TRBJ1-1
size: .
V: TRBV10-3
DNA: TGTGCCATCAGGGTGACAGGGGGCACTGAAGCTTTCTTT
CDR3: CAIRVTGGTEAFF

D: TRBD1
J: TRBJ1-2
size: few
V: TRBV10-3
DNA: TGTGCCATCTCAACAGGGGACTATGGCTACACCTTC
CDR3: CAISTGDYGYTF

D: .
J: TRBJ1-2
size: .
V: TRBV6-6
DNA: TGTGCCAGCACAGGCTTTGGCCCCTATGGCTACACCTTC
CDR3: CASTGFGPYGYTF

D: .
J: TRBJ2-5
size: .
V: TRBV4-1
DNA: TGCGCCAGCAGCCAAGAACCGGGTGTAGTCCAAGAGACCCAGTACTTC
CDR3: CASSQEPGVVQETQYF

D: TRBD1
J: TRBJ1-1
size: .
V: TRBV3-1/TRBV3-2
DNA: TGTGCCAGCAGCCATTGGGACAGGGTGGGCACTGAAGCTTTCTTT
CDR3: CASSHWDRVGTEAFF

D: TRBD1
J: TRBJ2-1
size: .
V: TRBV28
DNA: TGTGCCAGCAGTGCGGCGACAGGGGGAGGCTCCAATGAGCAGTTCTTC
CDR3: CASSAATGGGSNEQFF

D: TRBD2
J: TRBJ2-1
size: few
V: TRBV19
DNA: TGTGCCAGTAGTATAGTCCCTAGCGGCCTTGGCTACAATGAGCAGTTCTTC
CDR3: CASSIVPSGLGYNEQFF

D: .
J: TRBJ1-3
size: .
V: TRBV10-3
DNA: TGTGCCATCCGACGGAGCTCTGGAAACACCATATATTTT
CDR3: CAIRRSSGNTIYF

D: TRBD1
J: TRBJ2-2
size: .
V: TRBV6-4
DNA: TGTGCCAGCAGTGACTCGGACAGGGGGGAGCTGTTTTTT
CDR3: CASSDSDRGELFF

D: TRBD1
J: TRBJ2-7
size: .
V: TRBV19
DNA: TGTGCCAGTAGTATCCGGGACAGTCTGGCCTACGAGCAGTACTTC
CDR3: CASSIRDSLAYEQYF

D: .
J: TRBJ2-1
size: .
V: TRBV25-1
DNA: TGTGCCAGCAGTGAAGTCAGGGCAAGCTCCTACAATGAGCAGTTCTTC
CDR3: CASSEVRASSYNEQFF

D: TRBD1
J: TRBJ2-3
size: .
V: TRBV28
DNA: TGTGCCAGCAGTTCCCAAGGGACAGGGTCCCCAGATACGCAGTATTTT
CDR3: CASSSQGTGSPDTQYF

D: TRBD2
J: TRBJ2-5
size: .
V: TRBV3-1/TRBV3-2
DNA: TGTGCCAGCAGCCAACCCGGACTAGCGGAAGAGACCCAGTACTTC
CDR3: CASSQPGLAEETQYF

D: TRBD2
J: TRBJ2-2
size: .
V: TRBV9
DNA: TGTGCCAGCAGCGTAGGTGAAGCGGGGGGCACCCACGGGGAGCTGTTTTTT
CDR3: CASSVGEAGGTHGELFF

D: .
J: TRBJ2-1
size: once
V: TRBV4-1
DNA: TGCGCCAGCAGCCAAGGAGGCGGGAACCCCAACAATGAGCAGTTCTTC
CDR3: CASSQGGGNPNNEQFF

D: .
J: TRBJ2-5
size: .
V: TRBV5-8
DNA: TGTGCCAGCAGCGACTCGGGGGTACAAGAGACCCAGTACTTC
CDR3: CASSDSGVQETQYF

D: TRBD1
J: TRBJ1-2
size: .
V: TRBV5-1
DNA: TGCGCCAGCAGCACCGACAGGGGAGGGTATGGCTACACCTTC
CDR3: CASSTDRGGYGYTF

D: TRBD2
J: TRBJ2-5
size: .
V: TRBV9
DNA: TGTGCCAGCAGCGTCGGGACTAGCGGTACCGGGGCCCAGTACTTC
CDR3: CASSVGTSGTGAQYF

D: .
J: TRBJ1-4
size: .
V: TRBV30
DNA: TGTGCCTGGACAGCCAGCAGCAACTATAATGAAAAACTGTTTTTT
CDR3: CAWTASSNYNEKLFF

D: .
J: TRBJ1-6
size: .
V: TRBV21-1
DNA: TGTGCCAGCAGCCCGGGGGGGGCGAGCTCCTATAATTCACCCCTCCACTTT
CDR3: CASSPGGASSYNSPLHF

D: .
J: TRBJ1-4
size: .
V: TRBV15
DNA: TGTGCCACCAGCAGGGGGGCACACCCGGACGAAAAACTGTTTTTT
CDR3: CATSRGAHPDEKLFF

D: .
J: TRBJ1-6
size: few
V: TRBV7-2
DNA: TGTGCCAGCAGCCAGACAGCTCAAAATAATTCACCCCTCCACTTT
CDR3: CASSQTAQNNSPLHF

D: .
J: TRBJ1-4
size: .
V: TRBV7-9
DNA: TGTGCCAGCAGCTTTCATCAGGGTCCTGAAAAACTGTTTTTT
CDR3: CASSFHQGPEKLFF

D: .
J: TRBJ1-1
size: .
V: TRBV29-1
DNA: TGCAGCGTTGAAGGGTCAGGAGGAACTGAAGCTTTCTTT
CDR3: CSVEGSGGTEAFF

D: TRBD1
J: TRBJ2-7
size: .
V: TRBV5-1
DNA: TGCGCCAGCAGCCGGGGACAGATAAGAGGGTACGAGCAGTACTTC
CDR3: CASSRGQIRGYEQYF

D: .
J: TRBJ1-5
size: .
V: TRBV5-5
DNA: TGTGCCAGCAGCTTGAGTGCATTGGGAGATCAGCCCCAGCATTTT
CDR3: CASSLSALGDQPQHF

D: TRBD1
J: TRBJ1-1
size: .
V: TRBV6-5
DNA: TGTGCCACCATCCCGACCGGGACAGGGGGCACTGAAGCTTTCTTT
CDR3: CATIPTGTGGTEAFF

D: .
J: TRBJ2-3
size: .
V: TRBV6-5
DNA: TGTGCCAGCAGCCAGGTGAAAGATACGCAGTATTTT
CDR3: CASSQVKDTQYF

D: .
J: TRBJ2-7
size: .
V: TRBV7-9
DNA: TGTGCCAGCAGCTCAAATCCGGGGGTGTGGCAGCAAACCTACGAGCAGTACTTC
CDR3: CASSSNPGVWQQTYEQYF

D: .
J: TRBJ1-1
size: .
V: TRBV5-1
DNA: TGCGCCAGCGGTCGAGGGGGCACTGAAGCTTTCTTT
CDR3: CASGRGGTEAFF

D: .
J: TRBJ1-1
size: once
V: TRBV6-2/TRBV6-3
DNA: TGTGCCAGCAGTGCAGGGGAGAGGACTGAAGCTTTCTTT
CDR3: CASSAGERTEAFF

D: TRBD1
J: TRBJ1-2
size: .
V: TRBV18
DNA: TGTGCCAGCTCAGACAGGGAGGACTATGGCTACACCTTC
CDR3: CASSDREDYGYTF

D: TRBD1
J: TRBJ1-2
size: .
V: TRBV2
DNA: TGTGCCGTGGGGCAGGGGGCGCCTGGCTACACCTTC
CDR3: CAVGQGAPGYTF

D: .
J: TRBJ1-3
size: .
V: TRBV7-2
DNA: TGTGCCAGCAGCTTAGTGCGGGGCTCTGGAAACACCATATATTTT
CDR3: CASSLVRGSGNTIYF

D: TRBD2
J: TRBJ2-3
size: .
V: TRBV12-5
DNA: TGTGCTAGTGGTGGACTAGCGGGAGGGTTTAGCACAGATACGCAGTATTTT
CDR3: CASGGLAGGFSTDTQYF

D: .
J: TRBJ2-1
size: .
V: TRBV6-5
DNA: TGTGCCAGCAGTTACTCGGCGGGACCCTACAATGAGCAGTTCTTC
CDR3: CASSYSAGPYNEQFF

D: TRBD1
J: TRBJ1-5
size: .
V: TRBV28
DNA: TGTGCCAGCAGTTCCCCAGGGGGCGTAGGCAGCAATCAGCCCCAGCATTTT
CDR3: CASSSPGGVGSNQPQHF

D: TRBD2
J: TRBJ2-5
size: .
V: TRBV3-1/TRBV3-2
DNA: TGTGCCAGCAGCCAAGGGGGACTAGCGGGGGGTACCCAGTACTTC
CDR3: CASSQGGLAGGTQYF

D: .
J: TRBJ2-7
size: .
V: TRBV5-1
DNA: TGCGCCAGCAGCTTCGGCGGGACAGCCGCCTACGAGCAGTACTTC
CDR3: CASSFGGTAAYEQYF

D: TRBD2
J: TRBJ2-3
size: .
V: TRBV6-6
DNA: TGTGCCAGCAGTTACAGCGGGAGCATAGATACGCAGTATTTT
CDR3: CASSYSGSIDTQYF

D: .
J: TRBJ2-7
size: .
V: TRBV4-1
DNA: TGCGCCAGCAGCCAAGGTACACAGGTCCTCTCCTACGAGCAGTACTTC
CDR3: CASSQGTQVLSYEQYF

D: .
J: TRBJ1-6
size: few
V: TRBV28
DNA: TGTGCCAGCACCGAACTCGGGGGGCTGCATTCACCCCTCCACTTT
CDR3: CASTELGGLHSPLHF

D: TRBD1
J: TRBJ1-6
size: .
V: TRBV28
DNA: TGTGCCAGCAGTTTGGGGACAGGGTTACATTCACCCCTCCACTTT
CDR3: CASSLGTGLHSPLHF

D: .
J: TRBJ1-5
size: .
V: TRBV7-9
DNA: TGTGCCAGCAGCCCCCGGGAGGGGAATCAGCCCCAGCATTTT
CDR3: CASSPREGNQPQHF

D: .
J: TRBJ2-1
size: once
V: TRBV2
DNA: TGTGCCAGCAGGGGGTCGGGGTCTGGCTCCTACAATGAGCAGTTCTTC
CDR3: CASRGSGSGSYNEQFF

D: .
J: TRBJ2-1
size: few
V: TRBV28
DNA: TGTGCCAGCAGTTTACCAGGGGCTAGCGGCTACAATGAGCAGTTCTTC
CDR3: CASSLPGASGYNEQFF

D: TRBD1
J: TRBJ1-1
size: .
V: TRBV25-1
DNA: TGTGCCAGCAGTGAGCTTTTCCCGGGACAGGGGCAGGACACTGAAGCTTTCTTT
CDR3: CASSELFPGQGQDTEAFF

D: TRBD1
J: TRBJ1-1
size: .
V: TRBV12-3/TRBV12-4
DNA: TGTGCCAGCAGTTTGACAGGGTATAGTGAAGCTTTCTTT
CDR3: CASSLTGYSEAFF

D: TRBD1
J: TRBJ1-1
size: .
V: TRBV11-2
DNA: TGTGCCAGCAGCTCTGGACAGGGGAACACTGAAGCTTTCTTT
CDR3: CASSSGQGNTEAFF

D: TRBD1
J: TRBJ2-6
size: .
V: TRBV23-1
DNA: TGCGCCAGCAGTCAATCTCCCAGTCAGCCGCCGGGACAGCCGGACTCTGGGGCCAACGTCCTGACTTTC
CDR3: CASSQSPSQPPGQPDSGANVLTF

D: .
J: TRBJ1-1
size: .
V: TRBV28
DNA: TGTGCCAGCAGTTTAAGAGGGTCGGCTGAAGCTTTCTTT
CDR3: CASSLRGSAEAFF